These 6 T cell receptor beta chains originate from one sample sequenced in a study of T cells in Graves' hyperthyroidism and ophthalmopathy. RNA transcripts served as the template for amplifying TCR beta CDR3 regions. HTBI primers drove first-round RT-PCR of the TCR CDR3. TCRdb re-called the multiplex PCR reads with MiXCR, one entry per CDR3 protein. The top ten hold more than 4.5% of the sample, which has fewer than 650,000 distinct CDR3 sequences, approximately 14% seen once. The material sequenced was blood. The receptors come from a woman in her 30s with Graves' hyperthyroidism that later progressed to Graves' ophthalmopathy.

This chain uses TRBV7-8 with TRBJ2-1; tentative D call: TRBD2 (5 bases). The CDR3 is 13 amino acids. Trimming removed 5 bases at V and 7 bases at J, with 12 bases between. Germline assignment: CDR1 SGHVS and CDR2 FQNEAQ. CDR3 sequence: CASSTLVVNEQFF. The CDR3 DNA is TGTGCCAGCAGCACACTAGTAGTTAATGAGCAGTTCTTC.

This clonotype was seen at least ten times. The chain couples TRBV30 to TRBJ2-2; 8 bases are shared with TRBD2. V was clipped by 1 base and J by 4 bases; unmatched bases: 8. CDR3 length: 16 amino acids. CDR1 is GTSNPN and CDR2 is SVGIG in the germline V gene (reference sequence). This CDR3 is CAWSEVAGWSTGELFF. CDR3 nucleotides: TGTGCCTGGAGTGAAGTAGCGGGATGGAGCACCGGGGAGCTGTTTTTT.

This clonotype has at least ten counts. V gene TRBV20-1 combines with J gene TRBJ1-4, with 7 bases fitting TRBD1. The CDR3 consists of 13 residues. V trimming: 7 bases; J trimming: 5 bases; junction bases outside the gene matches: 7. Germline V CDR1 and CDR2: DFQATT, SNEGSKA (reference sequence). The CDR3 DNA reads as TGCAGTGTCAAGGGGACAGAGAATGAAAAACTGTTTTTT. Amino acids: CSVKGTENEKLFF.

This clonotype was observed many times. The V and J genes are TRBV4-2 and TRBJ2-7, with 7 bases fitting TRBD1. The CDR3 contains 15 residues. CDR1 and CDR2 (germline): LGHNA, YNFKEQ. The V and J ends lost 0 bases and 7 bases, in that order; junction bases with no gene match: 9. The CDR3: CASSQDDPPGGEQYF. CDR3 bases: TGTGCCAGCAGCCAAGACGACCCCCCAGGGGGTGAGCAGTACTTC.

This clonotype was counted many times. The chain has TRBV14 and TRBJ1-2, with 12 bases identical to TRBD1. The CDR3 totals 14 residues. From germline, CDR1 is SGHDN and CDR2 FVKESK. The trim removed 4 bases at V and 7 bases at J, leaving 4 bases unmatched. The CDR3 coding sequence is TGTGCCAGCAGCCGGGACAGGGGGCAGAGTGGCTACACCTTC. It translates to CASSRDRGQSGYTF.

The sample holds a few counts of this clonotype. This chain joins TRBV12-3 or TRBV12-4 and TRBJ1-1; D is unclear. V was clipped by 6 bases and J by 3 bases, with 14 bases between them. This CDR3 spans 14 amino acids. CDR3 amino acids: CASRNTGRHTEAFF. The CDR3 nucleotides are TGTGCCAGCAGAAATACCGGGAGACACACTGAAGCTTTCTTT.